This TCR beta chain was found in a study of control samples from healthy donors and cancer patients. The protocol was immunoSEQ multiplex PCR, while the TCRdb copy is restricted to in-frame clones and leaves out a portion. This table has 170,000 or so clones, around 94% appearing once. Sequencing was done on a sample of blood. This TCR derives from a woman under 30 in good health.

Here the CDR3 reads CASSQGSGNTIYF. As DNA, the CDR3 is TGTGCCAGCAGCCAGGGGTCTGGAAACACCATATATTTT. The rearrangement uses TRBV13 and TRBJ1-3, with D possibly matching TRBD1 (6 bases). The V end lost 5 bases, the J end lost 1 base, and 6 bases lay between the germline ends. CDR3 length equals 13 residues. Germline CDR1 is PRHDT and CDR2 is FYEKMQ (reference sequence).